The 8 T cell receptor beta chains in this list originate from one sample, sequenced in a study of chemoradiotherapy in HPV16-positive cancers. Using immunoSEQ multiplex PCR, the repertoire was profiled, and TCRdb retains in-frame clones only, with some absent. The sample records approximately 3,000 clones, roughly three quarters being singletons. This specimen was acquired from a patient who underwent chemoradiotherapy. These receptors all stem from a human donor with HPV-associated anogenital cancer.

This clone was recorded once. CDR3 residues: CASTIGGQGDSPLHF. The CDR3 nucleotides are TGTGCCAGCACCATAGGGGGACAGGGAGATTCACCCCTCCACTTT. This chain connects TRBV28 to TRBJ1-6, with 9 bases lining up with TRBD1. This CDR3 contains 15 residues. Germline CDR1 reads MDHEN; CDR2 reads SYDVKM. Trimming took 7 bases from V and 8 from J; bases not matched to a gene: 9.

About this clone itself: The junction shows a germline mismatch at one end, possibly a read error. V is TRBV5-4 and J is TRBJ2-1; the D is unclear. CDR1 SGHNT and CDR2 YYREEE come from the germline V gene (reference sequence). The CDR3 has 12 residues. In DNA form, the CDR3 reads TGCTCGGCCGGTAGCTCCTACAATGAGCAGTTCTTC. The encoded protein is CSAGSSYNEQFF. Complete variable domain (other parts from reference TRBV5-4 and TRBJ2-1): ETGVTQSPTHLIKTRGQQVTLRCSSQSGHNTVSWYQQALGQGPQFIFQYYREEENGRGNFPPRFSGLQFPNYSSELNVNALELDDSALYLCSAGSSYNEQFFGPGTRLTVL.

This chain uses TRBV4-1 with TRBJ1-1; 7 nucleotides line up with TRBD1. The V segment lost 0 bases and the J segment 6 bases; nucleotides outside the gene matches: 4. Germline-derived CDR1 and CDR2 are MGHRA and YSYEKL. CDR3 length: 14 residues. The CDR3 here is CASSQDLQGAEAFF. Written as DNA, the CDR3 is TGCGCCAGCAGCCAAGATCTCCAGGGGGCTGAAGCTTTCTTT.

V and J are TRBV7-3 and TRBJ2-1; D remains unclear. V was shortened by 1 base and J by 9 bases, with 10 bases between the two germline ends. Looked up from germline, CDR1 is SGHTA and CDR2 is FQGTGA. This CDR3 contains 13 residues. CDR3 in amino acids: CASSLSTSSEQFF. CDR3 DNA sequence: TGTGCCAGCAGCTTAAGTACGAGCAGTGAGCAGTTCTTC.

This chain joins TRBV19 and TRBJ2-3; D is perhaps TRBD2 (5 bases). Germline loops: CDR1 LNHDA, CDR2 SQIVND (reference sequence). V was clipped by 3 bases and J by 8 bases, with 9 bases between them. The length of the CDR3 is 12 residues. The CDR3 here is CASSIWTSTQYF. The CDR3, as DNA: TGTGCCAGTAGTATTTGGACTTCTACGCAGTATTTT.

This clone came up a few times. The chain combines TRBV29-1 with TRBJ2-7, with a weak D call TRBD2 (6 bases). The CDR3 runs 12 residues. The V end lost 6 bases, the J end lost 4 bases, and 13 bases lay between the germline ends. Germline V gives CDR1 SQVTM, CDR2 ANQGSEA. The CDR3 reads CSVRRGGYEQYF. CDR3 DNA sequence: TGCAGCGTACGGAGGGGAGGATACGAGCAGTACTTC.

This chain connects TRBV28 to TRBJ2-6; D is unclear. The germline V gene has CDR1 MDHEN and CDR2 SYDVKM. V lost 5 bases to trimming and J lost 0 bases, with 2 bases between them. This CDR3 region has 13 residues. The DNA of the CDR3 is TGTGCCAGCAGTCGCTCTGGGGCCAACGTCCTGACTTTC. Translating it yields CASSRSGANVLTF.

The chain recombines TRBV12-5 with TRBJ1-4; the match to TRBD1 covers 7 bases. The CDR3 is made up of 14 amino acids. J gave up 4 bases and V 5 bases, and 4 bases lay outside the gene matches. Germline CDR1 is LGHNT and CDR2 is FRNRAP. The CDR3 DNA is TGTGCTAGTGGTCGACAGGGCCATAATGAAAAACTGTTTTTT. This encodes CASGRQGHNEKLFF.